This TCR beta chain was identified during a study of T cell responses to AZD1222 COVID-19 vaccine. Study-level findings and limits: At baseline, just a handful of AZD1222 recipients tested seropositive.

Germline CDR1 and CDR2: SGHTA and FQGNSA. This CDR3 comprises 13 residues. Trimming pared 2 bases from V and 2 bases from J, leaving 7 bases between. Repertoires were generated with immunoSEQ multiplex PCR, while TCRdb's copy carries only in-frame clones and drops some. The sample shows some 150,000 clones, around 95% of them seen only once. As regards this clone: What it binds is not known.

The specimen comprised peripheral blood, sampled on day 0 of AZD1222 vaccination. The sequence was collected from an adult in good health. The chain has TRBV7-2 and TRBJ2-7; D tentatively reads TRBD1 or TRBD2 (5 bases each). DNA of the CDR3: TGTGCCAGCAGCTTAATGGGACCCTACGAGCAGTACGTC. This codes for CASSLMGPYEQYV.